This is a list of T cell receptor beta chains from one sample in a study of blood T cell repertoires in COVID-19. The protocol was immunoSEQ multiplex PCR, while the TCRdb copy is restricted to in-frame clones and leaves out a portion. The top ten hold 1.5% to 2% of the sample, which has around 170,000 clones, 80% to 90% seen once. The sample comprised peripheral blood. The receptors here all came from a man aged 18 to 30 who had recovered from COVID-19. The CDR3 runs from the conserved cysteine through the conserved F or W. Each record gives: D gene, J gene, clone size, V gene, CDR3 protein, CDR3 DNA. A D gene is named only where the DNA matches it firmly. Not all rows give a size; the values are once, few, many and, for expanded clones, a class.

D gene: TRBD2
J gene: TRBJ2-3
clone size: .
V gene: TRBV6-5
CDR3 protein: CASRGLAGGEDTQYF
CDR3 DNA: TGTGCCAGCAGAGGACTAGCGGGAGGGGAAGATACGCAGTATTTT

D gene: .
J gene: TRBJ2-2
clone size: .
V gene: TRBV12-3/TRBV12-4
CDR3 protein: CASSFGAGELFF
CDR3 DNA: .

D gene: .
J gene: TRBJ1-4
clone size: .
V gene: TRBV6-5
CDR3 protein: CASSQGGNEKLFF
CDR3 DNA: TGTGCCAGCAGTCAGGGTGGTAATGAAAAACTGTTTTTT

D gene: .
J gene: TRBJ2-3
clone size: .
V gene: TRBV7-9
CDR3 protein: CASSLMVDPDTQYF
CDR3 DNA: TGTGCCAGCAGCTTAATGGTAGATCCAGATACGCAGTATTTT

D gene: TRBD1
J gene: TRBJ2-7
clone size: .
V gene: TRBV11-2
CDR3 protein: CASSLAGTGVYEQYF
CDR3 DNA: TGTGCCAGCAGCTTAGCCGGGACAGGGGTGTATGAGCAGTACTTC

D gene: TRBD1
J gene: TRBJ1-2
clone size: .
V gene: TRBV7-9
CDR3 protein: CASSLPSGTGERDYGYTF
CDR3 DNA: TGTGCCAGCAGCCTACCCTCCGGGACAGGGGAGCGTGACTATGGCTACACCTTC

D gene: TRBD2
J gene: TRBJ2-5
clone size: .
V gene: TRBV6-2/TRBV6-3
CDR3 protein: CASRPSGKGETQYF
CDR3 DNA: TGTGCCAGCAGGCCTAGCGGGAAAGGGGAGACCCAGTACTTC

D gene: .
J gene: TRBJ2-6
clone size: once
V gene: TRBV5-4
CDR3 protein: CASSWRQVFSGANVLTF
CDR3 DNA: TGTGCCAGCAGCTGGAGACAGGTGTTCTCTGGGGCCAACGTCCTGACTTTC

D gene: .
J gene: TRBJ2-7
clone size: once
V gene: TRBV6-5
CDR3 protein: CASSYGSTYEQYF
CDR3 DNA: TGTGCCAGCAGTTACGGGAGTACCTACGAGCAGTACTTC

D gene: TRBD2
J gene: TRBJ2-2
clone size: .
V gene: TRBV28
CDR3 protein: CASSLGLAGATGELFF
CDR3 DNA: TGTGCCAGCAGTTTAGGACTAGCGGGAGCCACCGGGGAGCTGTTTTTT

D gene: TRBD2
J gene: TRBJ2-2
clone size: .
V gene: TRBV6-2/TRBV6-3
CDR3 protein: CASSSGLAGGNTGELFF
CDR3 DNA: TGTGCCAGCAGTTCCGGACTAGCGGGAGGCAACACCGGGGAGCTGTTTTTT

D gene: TRBD1
J gene: TRBJ2-7
clone size: .
V gene: TRBV28
CDR3 protein: CAATDRGPNEQYF
CDR3 DNA: TGTGCCGCCACCGACAGGGGGCCCAACGAGCAGTACTTC

D gene: TRBD1
J gene: TRBJ2-1
clone size: .
V gene: TRBV2
CDR3 protein: CASSSEIPWDRVNNEQFF
CDR3 DNA: TGTGCCAGCAGTTCTGAGATCCCCTGGGACAGGGTTAACAATGAGCAGTTCTTC

D gene: TRBD2
J gene: TRBJ2-5
clone size: .
V gene: TRBV3-1/TRBV3-2
CDR3 protein: CASSHVAGWETQYF
CDR3 DNA: TGTGCCAGCAGCCACGTAGCGGGATGGGAGACCCAGTACTTC

D gene: TRBD1
J gene: TRBJ2-2
clone size: .
V gene: TRBV30
CDR3 protein: CAWSRGTVNTGELFF
CDR3 DNA: TGTGCCTGGAGCAGAGGGACAGTAAACACCGGGGAGCTGTTTTTT

D gene: TRBD2
J gene: TRBJ2-1
clone size: .
V gene: TRBV7-9
CDR3 protein: CASSSTGTSGSNEQFF
CDR3 DNA: TGTGCCAGCAGCTCTACCGGGACTAGCGGGTCCAATGAGCAGTTCTTC

D gene: .
J gene: TRBJ1-1
clone size: .
V gene: TRBV29-1
CDR3 protein: CSVWGEMNTEAFF
CDR3 DNA: TGCAGCGTCTGGGGGGAAATGAACACTGAAGCTTTCTTT

D gene: .
J gene: TRBJ1-3
clone size: .
V gene: TRBV7-9
CDR3 protein: CASSLALQGLSSGNTIYF
CDR3 DNA: TGTGCCAGCAGCTTGGCCCTTCAGGGGCTAAGCTCTGGAAACACCATATATTTT

D gene: TRBD1
J gene: TRBJ2-3
clone size: .
V gene: TRBV29-1
CDR3 protein: CSVLTGVTDTQYF
CDR3 DNA: TGCAGCGTTTTGACAGGGGTGACAGATACGCAGTATTTT

D gene: TRBD2
J gene: TRBJ2-1
clone size: .
V gene: TRBV9
CDR3 protein: CASSAPLAGGYNEQFF
CDR3 DNA: TGTGCCAGCAGCGCCCCTCTAGCGGGAGGCTACAATGAGCAGTTCTTC

D gene: TRBD1
J gene: TRBJ1-1
clone size: .
V gene: TRBV6-5
CDR3 protein: CASSYLTGSYTEAFF
CDR3 DNA: TGTGCCAGCAGTTACCTGACAGGGAGCTACACTGAAGCTTTCTTT

D gene: .
J gene: TRBJ2-3
clone size: .
V gene: TRBV4-3
CDR3 protein: CASSQDLGTGQYF
CDR3 DNA: TGCGCCAGCAGCCAAGATCTCGGTACTGGGCAGTATTTT

D gene: TRBD2
J gene: TRBJ2-7
clone size: .
V gene: TRBV29-1
CDR3 protein: CSARRQELTSGRGYEQYF
CDR3 DNA: TGCAGCGCCCGTCGACAGGAACTGACTAGCGGGAGAGGCTACGAGCAGTACTTC

D gene: TRBD1
J gene: TRBJ2-2
clone size: .
V gene: TRBV19
CDR3 protein: CASSILMTGTGTTGELFF
CDR3 DNA: TGTGCCAGTAGTATACTAATGACCGGGACAGGGACCACCGGGGAGCTGTTTTTT

D gene: TRBD2
J gene: TRBJ2-3
clone size: .
V gene: TRBV3-1/TRBV3-2
CDR3 protein: CASSPRTSGSPRVDTQYF
CDR3 DNA: TGTGCCAGCAGCCCCCGGACTAGCGGCTCCCCCCGGGTAGATACGCAGTATTTT

D gene: TRBD2
J gene: TRBJ2-7
clone size: .
V gene: TRBV3-1/TRBV3-2
CDR3 protein: CASSQVRREASDEQYF
CDR3 DNA: TGTGCCAGCAGCCAAGTAAGGCGGGAGGCATCTGACGAGCAGTACTTC

D gene: .
J gene: TRBJ1-2
clone size: .
V gene: TRBV5-1
CDR3 protein: CASSPDRNYGYTF
CDR3 DNA: TGCGCCAGCAGCCCGGACAGAAACTATGGCTACACCTTC

D gene: .
J gene: TRBJ1-4
clone size: .
V gene: TRBV9
CDR3 protein: CASSVAVGGTNEKLFF
CDR3 DNA: TGTGCCAGCAGCGTAGCTGTCGGGGGAACTAATGAAAAACTGTTTTTT

D gene: TRBD2
J gene: TRBJ2-5
clone size: .
V gene: TRBV24-1
CDR3 protein: CATSEPSGRLGETQYF
CDR3 DNA: TGTGCCACCAGTGAGCCTAGCGGGAGATTGGGAGAGACCCAGTACTTC

D gene: .
J gene: TRBJ2-1
clone size: .
V gene: TRBV6-5
CDR3 protein: CASSYQGNEQFF
CDR3 DNA: TGTGCCAGCAGTTACCAGGGGAATGAGCAGTTCTTC

D gene: .
J gene: TRBJ1-1
clone size: .
V gene: TRBV10-2
CDR3 protein: CASSESRGLTEAFF
CDR3 DNA: TGCGCCAGCAGTGAGTCCCGGGGGTTGACTGAAGCTTTCTTT

D gene: .
J gene: TRBJ1-1
clone size: .
V gene: TRBV14
CDR3 protein: CASSQTQGNTEAFF
CDR3 DNA: TGTGCCAGCAGCCAAACTCAGGGGAACACTGAAGCTTTCTTT

D gene: .
J gene: TRBJ2-7
clone size: once
V gene: TRBV4-1
CDR3 protein: CASSQGETQFSYEQYF
CDR3 DNA: TGCGCCAGCAGCCAAGGGGAGACCCAATTTTCCTACGAGCAGTACTTC

D gene: TRBD1
J gene: TRBJ2-2
clone size: .
V gene: TRBV6-2/TRBV6-3
CDR3 protein: CASSGGTGLSGELFF
CDR3 DNA: TGTGCCAGCAGTGGCGGGACAGGTCTGTCCGGGGAGCTGTTTTTT

D gene: .
J gene: TRBJ2-1
clone size: .
V gene: TRBV7-3
CDR3 protein: CASSLTGILQVF
CDR3 DNA: TGTGCCAGCAGCTTAACGGGTATCCTTCAGGTCTTC

D gene: .
J gene: TRBJ2-2
clone size: .
V gene: TRBV7-2
CDR3 protein: CASSPRPDGAGELFF
CDR3 DNA: TGTGCCAGCAGCCCACGTCCCGACGGGGCCGGGGAGCTGTTTTTT

D gene: .
J gene: TRBJ1-5
clone size: .
V gene: TRBV4-3
CDR3 protein: CASSQEITTPRPQHF
CDR3 DNA: TGCGCCAGCAGCCAAGAAATAACTACACCGCGGCCCCAGCATTTT

D gene: .
J gene: TRBJ2-2
clone size: .
V gene: TRBV9
CDR3 protein: CASSLSTSWELFF
CDR3 DNA: TGTGCCAGCAGCCTAAGTACTAGTTGGGAGCTGTTTTTT

D gene: TRBD1
J gene: TRBJ1-5
clone size: .
V gene: TRBV2
CDR3 protein: CASSYRGEDQPQHF
CDR3 DNA: TGTGCCAGCAGTTACAGGGGTGAGGATCAGCCCCAGCATTTT

D gene: TRBD2
J gene: TRBJ2-5
clone size: .
V gene: TRBV5-1
CDR3 protein: CASSWLRAGEETQYF
CDR3 DNA: TGCGCCAGCAGCTGGCTTAGAGCGGGAGAAGAGACCCAGTACTTC

D gene: TRBD2
J gene: TRBJ2-1
clone size: .
V gene: TRBV19
CDR3 protein: CATSLAGVGNEQFF
CDR3 DNA: TGTGCCACCTCCCTAGCGGGAGTAGGCAATGAGCAGTTCTTC